A selection of T cell receptor beta chains follows, all from one sample in a study of CD8 T cells in Susac syndrome. From the immunoSEQ multiplex PCR reads, TCRdb called clonotypes with MiXCR, one entry per CDR3 protein. This table holds 140,000 to 150,000 distinct CDR3 sequences, nearly 97% found once. The sample consisted of CD4+ T cells from PBMCs. These receptors all come from a human donor with Susac syndrome. The CDR3 runs from the conserved cysteine through the conserved F or W. Each record gives: CDR3 protein, CDR3 DNA, clone size, D gene, V gene, J gene. D genes are given only for firm matches. The listing skips clone size in some rows; elsewhere it reads once, few, many or a size class.

CAALSYSSSGKETQYF,TGTGCCGCCCTCAGTTATTCGTCTAGCGGGAAAGAGACCCAGTACTTC,-,TRBD2,TRBV28,TRBJ2-5
CASSPITRWGKGNEQFF,TGTGCCAGCTCACCCATTACAAGATGGGGGAAGGGGAATGAGCAGTTCTTC,-,-,TRBV18,TRBJ2-1
CASSHSGGVETQYF,TGTGCCAGCAGCCATAGCGGGGGGGTAGAGACCCAGTACTTC,-,TRBD2,TRBV3-1,TRBJ2-5
CATSRGEKEGDSYNEQFF,TGTGCCACCAGCAGAGGGGAAAAAGAGGGTGACTCCTACAATGAGCAGTTCTTC,-,-,TRBV15,TRBJ2-1
CASSVGLAQETQYF,TGTGCCAGCAGCGTAGGGCTAGCACAAGAGACCCAGTACTTC,-,-,TRBV9,TRBJ2-5
CSANRGTGGETQYF,TGCAGTGCTAACCGCGGGACAGGAGGGGAGACCCAGTACTTC,-,TRBD1,TRBV20-1,TRBJ2-5
CASSYLRDNEQFF,TGTGCCAGCAGTTACCTCCGGGACAATGAGCAGTTCTTC,-,-,TRBV6-5,TRBJ2-1
CASSAIWNTEAFF,TGTGCCAGCAGCGCCATTTGGAACACTGAAGCTTTCTTT,-,-,TRBV6-1,TRBJ1-1
CASSQSGTGRFYGYTF,TGTGCCAGCAGCCAAAGCGGGACGGGACGATTCTATGGCTACACCTTC,-,-,TRBV3-1,TRBJ1-2
CASTPGLAAYEQYF,TGTGCCAGCACCCCAGGGCTAGCGGCCTACGAGCAGTACTTC,-,TRBD2,TRBV3-1,TRBJ2-7
CSARYAGGAETQYF,TGCAGTGCTAGATACGCGGGGGGGGCAGAGACCCAGTACTTC,-,TRBD2,TRBV20-1,TRBJ2-5
CASSSRSGGYNEQFF,TGTGCCAGCAGCTCCAGGTCAGGGGGCTACAATGAGCAGTTCTTC,-,TRBD1,TRBV7-9,TRBJ2-1
CASSVRDRLGNEQFF,TGCGCCAGCAGCGTCAGGGACCGCCTCGGCAATGAGCAGTTCTTC,-,-,TRBV5-1,TRBJ2-1
CSAIGSRRSQETQYF,TGCAGTGCTATAGGAAGTAGGAGGAGCCAAGAGACCCAGTACTTC,-,-,TRBV20-1,TRBJ2-5
CANQGNGSPLHF,TGTGCCAACCAGGGTAATGGTTCACCCCTCCACTTT,-,-,TRBV2,TRBJ1-6
CASSPRDRETSEAFF,TGTGCCAGCAGCCCCCGGGACAGGGAGACGAGTGAAGCTTTCTTT,-,TRBD1,TRBV3-1,TRBJ1-1
CSAREGSADTGELFF,TGCAGTGCTAGAGAGGGGAGCGCAGACACCGGGGAGCTGTTTTTT,-,-,TRBV20-1,TRBJ2-2
CASSLRNGLNTEAFF,TGTGCCAGCAGTTTACGTAACGGCTTGAACACTGAAGCTTTCTTT,once,-,TRBV28,TRBJ1-1
CASSRWGRMGNEKLFF,TGTGCCAGCAGCCGGTGGGGGCGGATGGGCAATGAAAAACTGTTTTTT,-,-,TRBV14,TRBJ1-4
CSVQTGRETQYF,TGCAGCGTACAGACAGGGCGAGAGACCCAGTACTTC,-,TRBD1,TRBV29-1,TRBJ2-5
CASSIQGAKNIQYF,TGTGCCAGCAGCATACAGGGTGCCAAAAACATTCAGTACTTC,-,-,TRBV7-2,TRBJ2-4
CASTQATTQYF,TGTGCCAGCACTCAAGCCACAACGCAGTATTTT,-,-,TRBV6-1,TRBJ2-3
CASSLGLQGDTQYF,TGTGCCAGCAGCTTAGGACTACAGGGGGATACGCAGTATTTT,-,TRBD1,TRBV7-9,TRBJ2-3
CASSKKGQFYEQYF,TGTGCCAGCAGCAAAAAGGGACAGTTCTACGAGCAGTACTTC,-,-,TRBV21-1,TRBJ2-7
CSTTGTSSKDTQYF,TGCAGCACCACCGGGACTAGCTCGAAGGATACGCAGTATTTT,-,TRBD2,TRBV29-1,TRBJ2-3
CACNGFNGAQHF,TGTGCCTGTAACGGCTTCAATGGTGCCCAGCATTTT,-,-,TRBV30,TRBJ1-5
CASSLGRDYEQYF,TGTGCCAGCAGCTTAGGCAGGGACTACGAGCAGTACTTC,-,-,TRBV7-2,TRBJ2-7
CASSLEGPHSAFF,TGCGCCAGCAGCTTGGAAGGGCCCCACTCAGCTTTCTTT,-,-,TRBV5-1,TRBJ1-1
CASSSLQDPNYGYTF,TGTGCCAGCAGTTCTCTACAGGATCCTAACTATGGCTACACCTTC,-,-,TRBV12-3/TRBV12-4,TRBJ1-2
CSARVGTSRNEKLFF,TGCAGTGCTAGAGTTGGGACCTCTAGGAATGAAAAACTGTTTTTT,-,-,TRBV20-1,TRBJ1-4
CSVGGGLADSYEQYF,TGCAGCGTTGGGGGAGGGCTAGCGGATTCCTACGAGCAGTACTTC,-,TRBD2,TRBV29-1,TRBJ2-7
CASSSQGARPGHNQMNTEAFF,TGTGCCAGCAGTTCCCAGGGGGCAAGACCGGGCCACAACCAAATGAACACTGAAGCTTTCTTT,-,TRBD1,TRBV12-3/TRBV12-4,TRBJ1-1
CASSYPPTEAFF,TGTGCCAGCAGTTATCCTCCCACTGAAGCTTTCTTT,-,-,TRBV6-5,TRBJ1-1
CASSAQGGYTF,TGTGCCAGCAGTGCTCAGGGAGGCTACACCTTC,-,-,TRBV12-3/TRBV12-4,TRBJ1-2
CATSQGGRESTDTQYF,TGTGCCACCAGCCAGGGGGGGCGGGAGAGCACAGATACGCAGTATTTT,-,-,TRBV24-1,TRBJ2-3
CASRNTEAFF,TGTGCCAGTAGGAACACTGAAGCTTTCTTT,-,-,TRBV7-8,TRBJ1-1
CASTPDTYGYTF,TGTGCCAGCACCCCCGACACCTATGGCTACACCTTC,-,-,TRBV28,TRBJ1-2
CASSFSGLAEDGYTF,TGTGCCAGCAGTTTTTCGGGTCTGGCGGAAGATGGCTACACCTTC,-,-,TRBV28,TRBJ1-2
CASSVAMNTEAFF,TGTGCCAGCAGCGTAGCCATGAACACTGAAGCTTTCTTT,-,-,TRBV9,TRBJ1-1
CSAPMTGRSPLHF,TGCAGCGCCCCAATGACAGGGAGATCACCCCTCCACTTT,-,TRBD1,TRBV20-1,TRBJ1-6
CASSPGMFDIQYF,TGCGCCAGCAGCCCAGGGATGTTTGACATTCAGTACTTC,-,-,TRBV5-1,TRBJ2-4
CASSLVRDSGANVLTF,TGCGCCAGCAGCTTGGTACGGGACTCTGGGGCCAACGTCCTGACTTTC,-,-,TRBV5-1,TRBJ2-6
CSVEDAHEQYF,TGCAGCGTTGAGGACGCCCACGAGCAGTACTTC,-,-,TRBV29-1,TRBJ2-7
CASSYWQTTDTQYF,TGCGCCAGCAGCTACTGGCAAACCACAGATACGCAGTATTTT,-,-,TRBV4-1,TRBJ2-3
CASSPTQGRDTVQYF,TGCGCCAGCAGCCCTACCCAGGGGAGAGATACGGTACAGTATTTT,-,-,TRBV5-1,TRBJ2-3
CASLHFSSGELFF,TGTGCCAGCTTGCACTTCTCGTCCGGGGAGCTGTTTTTT,-,-,TRBV3-1,TRBJ2-2
CASSPGGIRHQPQHF,TGTGCCAGCAGCCCAGGGGGCATTAGGCATCAGCCCCAGCATTTT,-,TRBD1,TRBV27,TRBJ1-5
CASSLGDRRNTEAFF,TGCGCCAGCAGCCTAGGGGACAGGCGGAACACTGAAGCTTTCTTT,-,TRBD1,TRBV4-1,TRBJ1-1
CASRIGPQETQYF,TGCGCCAGCAGGATTGGGCCCCAAGAGACCCAGTACTTC,-,-,TRBV5-1,TRBJ2-5
CASSEVQGPNYGYTF,TGTGCCAGCAGTGAAGTCCAGGGTCCTAACTATGGCTACACCTTC,-,-,TRBV6-1,TRBJ1-2
CASTGGGELFF,TGTGCCAGCACCGGAGGCGGGGAGCTGTTTTTT,-,-,TRBV2,TRBJ2-2
CASSPKGTRTNTQYF,TGTGCCAGCAGTCCGAAGGGGACAAGAACAAATACGCAGTATTTT,-,-,TRBV2,TRBJ2-3
CASTVASGGTYEQYF,TGTGCCAGCACCGTAGCTAGCGGGGGGACCTACGAGCAGTACTTC,-,TRBD2,TRBV7-2,TRBJ2-7
CATSRDPGSNQPQHF,TGTGCCACCAGCAGAGATCCGGGTAGCAATCAGCCCCAGCATTTT,few,-,TRBV15,TRBJ1-5
CSARELARSEFF,TGCAGTGCTAGAGAACTAGCGAGGAGCGAGTTCTTC,-,TRBD2,TRBV20-1,TRBJ2-1
CASSQVPGTKETQYF,TGCGCCAGCAGCCAAGTCCCTGGGACTAAAGAGACCCAGTACTTC,-,TRBD2,TRBV4-1,TRBJ2-5
CASSRDRAETQYF,TGTGCCAGCAGCCGTGACAGGGCTGAGACCCAGTACTTC,-,TRBD1,TRBV7-3,TRBJ2-5
CASGDNEQFF,TGTGCCAGCGGAGATAATGAGCAGTTCTTC,-,-,TRBV12-3/TRBV12-4,TRBJ2-1
CASSSMDGEETQYF,TGCGCCAGCAGCTCCATGGACGGAGAAGAGACCCAGTACTTC,-,-,TRBV5-1,TRBJ2-5
CASSQGGTEAFF,TGTGCCAGCAGCCAGGGAGGCACTGAAGCTTTCTTT,-,-,TRBV5-1,TRBJ1-1